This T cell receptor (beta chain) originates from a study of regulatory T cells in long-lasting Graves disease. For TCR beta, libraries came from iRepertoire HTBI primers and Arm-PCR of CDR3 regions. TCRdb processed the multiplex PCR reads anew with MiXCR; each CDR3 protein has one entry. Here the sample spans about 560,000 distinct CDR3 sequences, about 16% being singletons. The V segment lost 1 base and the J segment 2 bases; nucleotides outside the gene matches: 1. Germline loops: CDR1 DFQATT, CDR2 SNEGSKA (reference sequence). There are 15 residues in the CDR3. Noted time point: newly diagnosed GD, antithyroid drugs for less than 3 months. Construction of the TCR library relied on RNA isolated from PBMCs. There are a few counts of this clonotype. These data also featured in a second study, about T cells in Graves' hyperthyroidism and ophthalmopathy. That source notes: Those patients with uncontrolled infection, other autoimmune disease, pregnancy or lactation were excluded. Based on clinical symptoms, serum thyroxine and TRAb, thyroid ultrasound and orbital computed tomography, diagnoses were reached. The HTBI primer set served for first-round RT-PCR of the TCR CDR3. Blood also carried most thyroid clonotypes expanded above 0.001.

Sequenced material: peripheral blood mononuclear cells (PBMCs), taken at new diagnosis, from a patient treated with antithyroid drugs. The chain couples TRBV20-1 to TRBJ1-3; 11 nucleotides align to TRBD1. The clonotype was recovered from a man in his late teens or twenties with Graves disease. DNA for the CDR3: TGCAGTGCTAGAGCGGACAGGGGGCCTGGAAACACCATATATTTT. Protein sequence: CSARADRGPGNTIYF.